This is a list of T cell receptor beta chains from one sample in a study of cytomegalovirus exposure and HLA in healthy donors. The data were produced by immunoSEQ multiplex PCR, yet TCRdb's version contains in-frame clones alone and is incomplete. Here the sample spans around 180,000 clones, over 60% being singletons. The material sequenced was PBMCs. These TCRs come from a girl aged 5-17 years in good health and CMV-seronegative. The CDR3 runs from the conserved cysteine through the conserved F or W. The D gene is left open where the match is weak. Not all rows give a size; the values are once, few, many and, for expanded clones, a class.

TRBV5-1	TRBD1	few	TRBJ2-5	TGCGCCAGCAGCTTGGTTCCGGGACAGGGGCGTCAAGAGACCCAGTACTTC	CASSLVPGQGRQETQYF
TRBV29-1	-	-	TRBJ2-7	TGCAGCGGCGGGGGCGCATACGAGCAGTACTTC	CSGGGAYEQYF
TRBV6-1	TRBD1	-	TRBJ1-2	TGTGCCAGCAGTTCGGTCGACAGGGTTAATGGCTACACCTTC	CASSSVDRVNGYTF
TRBV11-2	TRBD1	-	TRBJ1-5	TGTGCCAGCAGCTTAGGACAGGGGGTCGATCAGCCCCAGCATTTT	CASSLGQGVDQPQHF
TRBV19	TRBD1	-	TRBJ1-1	TGTGCCAGTAGTACAGGGGGGATACCTGACACTGAAGCTTTCTTT	CASSTGGIPDTEAFF
TRBV7-2	-	-	TRBJ2-2	TGTGCCAGCAGCTTATTCGGAGAGAACACCGGGGAGCTGTTTTTT	CASSLFGENTGELFF
TRBV11-2	TRBD1	-	TRBJ1-1	TGTGCCAGCAGCTTAGAAGGGGGCGCCGGCACTGAAGCTTTCTTT	CASSLEGGAGTEAFF
TRBV5-4	TRBD2	few	TRBJ2-1	TGTGCCAGCAGAGACCGGGACTACTACAATGAGCAGTTCTTC	CASRDRDYYNEQFF
TRBV5-6	-	once	TRBJ2-1	TGTGCCAGCAGCTTGGGGGCGGGCGATGAGCAGTTCTTC	CASSLGAGDEQFF
TRBV5-1	TRBD1	-	TRBJ2-2	TGCGCCAGCAGCGGAGGGACAGGGACCGGGGAGCTGTTTTTT	CASSGGTGTGELFF
TRBV25-1	TRBD1	-	TRBJ2-7	TGTGCCAGCAGTGAATTAGGGAGGGGGGACAGGGTATTTGACGAGCAGTACTTC	CASSELGRGDRVFDEQYF
TRBV5-6	-	-	TRBJ1-5	TGTGCCAGCAGCTCGGGGGGTTGGAGCAATCAGCCCCAGCATTTT	CASSSGGWSNQPQHF
TRBV5-1	-	few	TRBJ2-1	TGCGCCAGCGCGGAAGGAGGGGCCGGCGACAATGAGCAGTTCTTC	CASAEGGAGDNEQFF
TRBV5-1	-	-	TRBJ2-2	TGCGCCAGCAGTTGGGACTCGAACACCGGGGAGCTGTTTTTT	CASSWDSNTGELFF
TRBV21-1	-	-	TRBJ1-6	TGTGCCAGCAGCAAAGCGCTGGTATCCGAGCATTCACCCCTCCACTTT	CASSKALVSEHSPLHF
TRBV10-3	TRBD1	-	TRBJ2-5	TGTGCCATCAGCGCCATACAGGGGTCATGGGAGACCCAGTACTTC	CAISAIQGSWETQYF
TRBV19	-	few	TRBJ2-3	TGTGCCAGTAGTATAAGCCTAAACCCAGATACGCAGTATTTT	CASSISLNPDTQYF
TRBV9	-	-	TRBJ2-7	TGTGCCAGCAGCGTAGAAGAGGGGGGGGCCGTTAGCTCCTACGAGCAGTACTTC	CASSVEEGGAVSSYEQYF
TRBV9	-	-	TRBJ2-5	TGTGCCAGCAGCGTAGCCCTACAGCAAGAGACCCAGTACTTC	CASSVALQQETQYF
TRBV19	-	-	TRBJ1-2	TGTGCCAGTAGTATTAGGCAGGGAAAGGGTGAAAATAAGAACACCTTC	CASSIRQGKGENKNTF
TRBV5-8	-	-	TRBJ1-4	TGTGCCAGCAGTTTTGACCCGGGTGTCAATGGAAAACTGTTTTTT	CASSFDPGVNGKLFF
TRBV4-1	-	-	TRBJ1-1	TGCGCCAGCAGCCAAGACAGGTTAACTGGGGAAGCTTTCTTT	CASSQDRLTGEAFF
TRBV30	TRBD1	-	TRBJ1-4	TGTGCCTGGCGCGGATACAGGGGCCCGTGTGGGGGAACTAATGAAAAACTGTTTTTT	CAWRGYRGPCGGTNEKLFF
TRBV30	-	-	TRBJ2-5	TGTGCCTGGAGCCTAGGGGCAGAGACCCAGTACTTC	CAWSLGAETQYF
TRBV7-3	-	-	TRBJ1-1	TGTGCCAGCAGCTTAATGGAGCGGGCCAAAGCTTTCTTT	CASSLMERAKAFF
TRBV6-6	TRBD1	-	TRBJ1-3	TGTGCCAGCAGTAATACAGGGGCAGGCTCTGGAAACACCATATATTTT	CASSNTGAGSGNTIYF
TRBV7-9	TRBD1	few	TRBJ1-5	TGTGCCAGCAGCTACGGGACAGGAGGCAATCAGCCCCAGCATTTT	CASSYGTGGNQPQHF
TRBV7-9	-	-	TRBJ1-1	TGTGCCAGCAGCTTAGGAGGAGGGACGGCTTTCTTT	CASSLGGGTAFF
TRBV7-9	-	-	TRBJ2-7	TGTGCCAGCAGCCCTGTTTGGTGGCCCTACGAGCAGTACTTC	CASSPVWWPYEQYF
TRBV10-3	-	-	TRBJ2-1	TGTGCCATCAGTGATCGAACCGAGAGAAATGAGCAGTTCTTC	CAISDRTERNEQFF
TRBV4-1	-	-	TRBJ2-7	TGCGCCAGCAGCCAAGGACAGGGGAGGGGGCACGAGCAGTACTTC	CASSQGQGRGHEQYF
TRBV5-1	TRBD1	-	TRBJ2-7	TGCGCCAGCAGCCCAAGGACAGGAGATGAATACGAGCAGTACTTC	CASSPRTGDEYEQYF
TRBV2	TRBD2	-	TRBJ2-5	TGTGCCAGCAGTGAAGAGCTAGCGGGGGCCGGTATGGAGACCCAGTACTTC	CASSEELAGAGMETQYF
TRBV4-1	-	-	TRBJ1-1	TGCGCCAGCAGCCGCCAGGGTGGGACTGAAGCTTTCTTT	CASSRQGGTEAFF
TRBV13	-	-	TRBJ2-2	TGTGCCAGCAACTTAGGCGGCAGGGCAAACATCGGGGAGCTGTTTTTT	CASNLGGRANIGELFF
TRBV4-2	TRBD2	-	TRBJ2-1	TGTGCCAGCAGCCAAGATTGGGCTAGCGGGGCCAATGAGCAGTTCTTC	CASSQDWASGANEQFF
TRBV5-6	TRBD2	few	TRBJ2-1	TGTGCCAGCAGCTTGGCTAGCGGGATAAGGGATGAGCAGTTCTTC	CASSLASGIRDEQFF
TRBV9	TRBD1	once	TRBJ1-1	TGTGCCAGCAGCGTAGCGTGGCAGGGGGTCGCTGAAGCTTTCTTT	CASSVAWQGVAEAFF
TRBV2	-	-	TRBJ2-7	TGTGCCAGCGGAGGGACAGTTACCTACGAGCAGTACTTC	CASGGTVTYEQYF
TRBV6-1	TRBD2	-	TRBJ2-1	TGTGCCAGCAGTGAAGCAGTAGGCGGCGGGGGGCGTGATGAGCAGTTCTTC	CASSEAVGGGGRDEQFF
TRBV5-1	-	-	TRBJ1-3	TGCGCCAGCAGCTTTGCAGGCACAGGGTTCGGAAACACCATATATTTT	CASSFAGTGFGNTIYF
TRBV7-2	TRBD1	-	TRBJ2-3	TGTGCCAGCAGCTCGGGACAGGGTACAGATACGCAGTATTTT	CASSSGQGTDTQYF
TRBV27	TRBD1	-	TRBJ1-3	TGTGCCAGCAGTTCCGGGACAGCTGGAAACACCATATATTTT	CASSSGTAGNTIYF
TRBV6-1	TRBD2	-	TRBJ2-2	TGTGCCAGCAGCGGGGGACTATTGGGCACCGGGGAGCTGTTTTTT	CASSGGLLGTGELFF
TRBV7-3	TRBD1	few	TRBJ2-3	TGTGCCAGCAGCCCCTCGTCGGGACAGGGTACGAGCACAGATACGCAGTATTTT	CASSPSSGQGTSTDTQYF
TRBV6-4	-	-	TRBJ2-2	TGTGCCAGCAGTTCTCAAACCGGACAGCCATACACCGGGGAGCTGTTTTTT	CASSSQTGQPYTGELFF
TRBV4-1	TRBD1	-	TRBJ2-7	TGCGCCAGCCGAGAAACAGGGGCCTACGAGCAGTACTTC	CASRETGAYEQYF
TRBV6-5	-	-	TRBJ1-6	TGTGCCAGCAGTTACGACGGACCGAGGAGGAATTCACCCCTCCACTTT	CASSYDGPRRNSPLHF
TRBV7-2	-	-	TRBJ2-2	TGTGCCAGCAGCTCTCGAGCCGCGAGCACCGGGGAGCTGTTTTTT	CASSSRAASTGELFF
TRBV5-1	-	-	TRBJ1-4	TGCGCCAGCAGCTTGGAGGCAGGGGATGAAAAACTGTTTTTT	CASSLEAGDEKLFF
TRBV9	-	once	TRBJ1-1	TGTGCCAGCAGCGTAGAAAGGGAGACCTCCAACACTGAAGCTTTCTTT	CASSVERETSNTEAFF
TRBV2	TRBD1	-	TRBJ1-1	TGTGCCAGCAGTCGACAGGGAGAAGCTTTCTTT	CASSRQGEAFF
TRBV19	-	-	TRBJ1-5	TGTGCCAGCAGTCAGTTTAGCAATCAGCCCCAGCATTTT	CASSQFSNQPQHF
TRBV4-1	TRBD1	-	TRBJ2-7	TGCGCCAGCAGCTTAAGGACAGGGGGCTACGAGCAGTACTTC	CASSLRTGGYEQYF
TRBV9	TRBD1	-	TRBJ2-3	TGTGCCAGCAGCGTAGGGGACAGGGGTACAGATACGCAGTATTTT	CASSVGDRGTDTQYF